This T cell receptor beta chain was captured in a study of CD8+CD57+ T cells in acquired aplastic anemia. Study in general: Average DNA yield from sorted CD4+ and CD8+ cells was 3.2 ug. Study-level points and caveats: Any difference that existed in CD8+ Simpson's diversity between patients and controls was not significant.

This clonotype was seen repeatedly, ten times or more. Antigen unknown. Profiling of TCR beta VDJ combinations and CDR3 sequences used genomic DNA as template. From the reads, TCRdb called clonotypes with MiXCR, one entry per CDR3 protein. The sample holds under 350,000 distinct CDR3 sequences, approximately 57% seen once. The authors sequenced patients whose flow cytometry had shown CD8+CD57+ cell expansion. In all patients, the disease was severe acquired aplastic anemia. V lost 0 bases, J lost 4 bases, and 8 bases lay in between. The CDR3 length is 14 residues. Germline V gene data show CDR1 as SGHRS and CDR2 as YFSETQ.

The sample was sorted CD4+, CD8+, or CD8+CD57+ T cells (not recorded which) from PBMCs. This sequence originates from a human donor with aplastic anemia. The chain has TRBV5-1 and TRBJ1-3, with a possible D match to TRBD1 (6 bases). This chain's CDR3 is CASSLGQAGNTIYF. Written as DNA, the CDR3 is TGCGCCAGCAGCTTGGGACAGGCGGGAAACACCATATATTTT.